This passage covers 30 T cell receptor beta chains from one sample sequenced in a study of T cell repertoires in ileal Crohn's disease. Profiled with immunoSEQ multiplex PCR; TCRdb holds only in-frame clones, not every one. Found here are roughly 14,000 clones, around two thirds of them singletons; the top ten hold 5.9%. The source material was ileal tissue. The source of these receptors is an adult with Crohn's disease.

V gene TRBV11-2 combines with J gene TRBJ1-2; 9 positions match TRBD1. J was trimmed by 4 bases and V by 6 bases; bases with no gene match: 9. The CDR3 is made up of 15 amino acids. Germline CDR1 reads SGHAT; CDR2 reads FQNNGV. This chain's CDR3 is CASSLSDRGGYGYTF. CDR3 bases: TGTGCCAGCAGTCTATCGGACAGGGGTGGCTATGGCTACACCTTC.

By share of the sample, this clone is medium-sized. This chain connects TRBV4-2 to TRBJ2-2; 9 bases match TRBD2. Germline-derived CDR1 and CDR2 are LGHNA and YNFKEQ. This CDR3 is 16 amino acids long. The trim removed 2 bases at V and 3 bases at J, leaving 4 bases unmatched. The CDR3, as DNA: TGTGCCAGCAGCCAACTCCCTAGCGGGGACACCGGGGAGCTGTTTTTT. Translating gives CASSQLPSGDTGELFF.

The chain carries TRBV7-6 and TRBJ2-7; possibly TRBD1 for D (6 bases). Trimming cost V 1 base and J 7 bases, with 20 bases left between them. The CDR3 covers 16 residues. Germline CDR1 is SGHVS and CDR2 is FNYEAQ. The CDR3 DNA follows: TGTGCCAGCAGCTTAGACCCGACAGGCACTCAGGGGGAGCAGTACTTC. Protein: CASSLDPTGTQGEQYF.

Relative to its sample, this clone is medium-sized (0.01 to 0.1%). The gene calls are TRBV2 and TRBJ1-2; D is undetermined. The CDR3 consists of 12 residues. In germline, CDR1 is SNHLY, CDR2 FYNNEI. V lost 7 bases and J 3 bases, leaving 9 bases between the germline ends. The CDR3 nucleotides are TGTGCCAGCACCGAACGGGACTATGGCTACACCTTC. Protein: CASTERDYGYTF.

V and J are TRBV5-4 and TRBJ2-2; D gene ambiguous. The V end was cut by 3 bases, the J end by 5 bases, with 11 bases between. Per the germline V gene, CDR1 is SGHNT and CDR2 is YYREEE (reference sequence). CDR3 length: 14 residues. The CDR3 DNA sequence: TGTGCCAGCAGCTCCTCATTGAGTACCGGGGAGCTGTTTTTT. Translation: CASSSSLSTGELFF.

The sample holds a few counts of this clone. The chain links TRBV4-2 to TRBJ2-7; possibly TRBD2 for D (7 bases). V was cut by 1 base and J by 4 bases, with 14 bases left in between. Germline V gene sequence: CDR1 LGHNA, CDR2 YNFKEQ. The CDR3 has 15 residues. The CDR3 here is CASSQVYKGGYEQYF. The CDR3 DNA sequence: TGTGCCAGCAGCCAAGTCTATAAGGGGGGGTACGAGCAGTACTTC.

This clone was seen once. This sequence joins TRBV4-1 and TRBJ1-2, with D unclear. Germline CDR1 and CDR2: MGHRA and YSYEKL. Trimming took off 0 bases at V and 4 bases at J, with 6 bases between the two ends. The CDR3 extends over 13 amino acids. The CDR3 DNA is TGCGCCAGCAGCCAAGAGCAGGCCTATGGCTACACCTTC. This gives the protein CASSQEQAYGYTF.

This clone is judged medium-sized. The gene calls are TRBV30 and TRBJ2-1, with 9 positions matching TRBD2. The V and J ends lost 1 base and 8 bases, in that order; junction bases with no gene match: 6. CDR1 is GTSNPN, CDR2 SVGIG, per germline (reference sequence). The CDR3 length is 14 residues. The CDR3 loop reads CAWSEAGGRDEQFF. The CDR3 DNA is TGTGCCTGGAGTGAAGCGGGGGGCCGGGATGAGCAGTTCTTC.

This rearrangement joins TRBV28 to TRBJ1-5; 10 bases align to TRBD1. There are 15 residues in the CDR3. Germline trimming cut 3 bases from V and 7 bases from J; bases unmatched to any gene: 6. Germline lookup yields CDR1 MDHEN and CDR2 SYDVKM. The CDR3 region is CASSFWTGGEQPQHF. The CDR3 bases are TGTGCCAGCAGTTTTTGGACAGGGGGAGAGCAGCCCCAGCATTTT.

This chain joins TRBV7-2 and TRBJ1-2, with 8 nucleotides matching TRBD1. The CDR3 contains 15 residues. V lost 3 bases and J lost 0; bases outside the gene matches: 3. Germline-derived CDR1 and CDR2 are SGHTA and FQGNSA. The CDR3, as DNA: TGTGCCAGCAGCTTGACAGGGGACCCTAACTATGGCTACACCTTC. It is translated as CASSLTGDPNYGYTF.

By sample fraction, this clone is large. The J gene is TRBJ1-6, the V gene TRBV6-6; 8 bases line up with TRBD1. After removal of 6 bases from V and 14 bases from J, the junction contained 9 bases not matched to a gene. The length of the CDR3 is 13 residues. Germline CDR1 and CDR2: MNHNY and SVGAGI (reference sequence). The CDR3 sequence: CASSLTGERALHF. In DNA form, the CDR3 reads TGTGCCAGCAGCTTGACAGGGGAGCGGGCCCTCCACTTT.

The J gene is TRBJ2-6, the V gene TRBV5-4; D possibly corresponds to TRBD1 (5 bases). The V gene lost 3 bases and the J gene lost 0 bases, with 13 bases spanning the gap. The CDR3 runs to 17 residues. Germline CDR1 SGHNT, CDR2 YYREEE (reference sequence). Written as DNA, the CDR3 is TGTGCCAGCAGCTCCCTTTTGGGGCGCTCTGGGGCCAACGTCCTGACTTTC. The encoded protein is CASSSLLGRSGANVLTF.

The rearrangement uses TRBV15 and TRBJ2-5; TRBD1 aligns across 7 bases. This CDR3 is built from 15 residues. Germline CDR1 and CDR2: LNHNV and YYDKDF (reference sequence). The ends lost 5 bases at V and 5 bases at J; junction bases unmatched: 11. CDR3 in DNA: TGTGCCACCAGCCGAACCGGGACAGCGAGGGAGACCCAGTACTTC. Its translation: CATSRTGTARETQYF. Full variable domain (rest looked up from reference TRBV15 and TRBJ2-5): DAMVIQNPRYQVTQFGKPVTLSCSQTLNHNVMYWYQQKSSQAPKLLFHYYDKDFNNEADTPDNFQSRRPNTSFCFLDIRSPGLGDTAMYLCATSRTGTARETQYFGPGTRLLVL.

The chain has TRBV13 and TRBJ1-2; D is undetermined. The ends were cut back, 4 bases at V and 0 bases at J, with 15 bases in the middle. CDR3 length: 16 amino acids. Germline assignment: CDR1 PRHDT and CDR2 FYEKMQ (reference sequence). The CDR3 is CASSSSLGRSNYGYTF. CDR3 sequence (DNA): TGTGCCAGCAGCTCCAGCCTGGGGAGGTCTAACTATGGCTACACCTTC.

This rearrangement joins TRBV14 to TRBJ2-2; the D is unclear. The CDR3 loop spans 13 amino acids. Trimming took off 1 base at V and 7 bases at J, with 7 bases between the two ends. Germline V gives CDR1 SGHDN, CDR2 FVKESK. The CDR3, as DNA: TGTGCCAGCAGCCAAGGGCACAGCGGGGAGCTGTTTTTT. It encodes CASSQGHSGELFF.

This sequence joins TRBV27 and TRBJ2-3; D ambiguous. This CDR3 has 13 amino acids. V lost 0 bases and J 5 bases, leaving 6 bases between the germline ends. Germline values: CDR1 MNHEY, CDR2 SMNVEV (reference sequence). CDR3 coding DNA: TGTGCCAGCAGTTTATCCACAAGAGATACGCAGTATTTT. Translation gives CASSLSTRDTQYF.

The chain carries TRBV27 and TRBJ2-2; a possible D gene is TRBD2 (6 bases). CDR3 size: 14 residues. In germline, CDR1 is MNHEY, CDR2 SMNVEV (reference sequence). Trimming cost V 5 bases and J 2 bases, with 9 bases left between them. In nucleotides, the CDR3 is TGTGCCAGCAGTCCCGGGACTAACACCGGGGAGCTGTTTTTT. This gives the protein CASSPGTNTGELFF.

A few counts support this clone. The chain joins TRBV7-6 to TRBJ2-7; D perhaps matches TRBD1 (5 bases). V shed 1 base and J shed 1 base, with 17 bases lying between them. CDR1 SGHVS and CDR2 FNYEAQ come from the germline V gene. The CDR3 spans 17 residues. The CDR3 protein is CASSLDSQGARSYEQYF. The CDR3 bases are TGTGCCAGCAGCTTAGACTCCCAAGGGGCCAGATCCTACGAGCAGTACTTC.

The genes are TRBV5-5 and TRBJ2-7, with TRBD2 matching 7 bases. The germline CDR1 and CDR2 sequences are SGHKS and YYEKEE (reference sequence). With V trimmed by 5 bases and J by 4 bases, 12 bases remained unmatched. The CDR3 has 15 residues. The CDR3 nucleotides read TGTGCCAGCAGATATCGGTGGGCGGGGGAGTACGAGCAGTACTTC. Its translation is CASRYRWAGEYEQYF.

As regards this clone: The sample holds other DNA sequences that translate to the same CDR3. The chain has TRBV7-9 and TRBJ2-2; 8 nucleotides align to TRBD1. CDR3 length equals 15 residues. The ends lost 2 bases at V and 5 bases at J; junction bases unmatched: 4. CDR1 is SEHNR, CDR2 FQNEAQ, per germline (reference sequence). CDR3 in DNA: TGTGCCAGCAGCTTACAGGGGGCTCGGACCGGGGAGCTGTTTTTT. Translating gives CASSLQGARTGELFF. Using reference TRBV7-9 and TRBJ2-2 for the parts outside the CDR3, the full variable domain is DTGVSQNPRHKITKRGQNVTFRCDPISEHNRLYWYRQTLGQGPEFLTYFQNEAQLEKSRLLSDRFSAERPKGSFSTLEIQRTEQGDSAMYLCASSLQGARTGELFFGEGSRLTVL.

The V call is TRBV27, the J call TRBJ2-7; maybe TRBD2 (7 bases). The CDR3 runs 15 residues. CDR1 and CDR2 from the germline V gene are MNHEY and SMNVEV (reference sequence). The V end lost 1 base, the J end lost 4 bases, and 14 bases lay between the germline ends. For the CDR3, the DNA is TGTGCCAGCAGTTTATGGGCGGGGGCTAGGTACGAGCAGTACTTC. Translated, it gives CASSLWAGARYEQYF.

The rearrangement uses TRBV5-4 and TRBJ2-3; D gene uncertain. CDR1 and CDR2 from the germline V gene are SGHNT and YYREEE (reference sequence). Trimming stripped 0 bases from V and 4 bases from J, with 9 bases between. CDR3 size: 14 residues. The DNA for the CDR3 is TGTGCCAGCAGCTTGGCCTACGGATCAGATACGCAGTATTTT. It yields the protein CASSLAYGSDTQYF.

The chain has TRBV4-2 and TRBJ1-6; 7 nucleotides align to TRBD1. The CDR3 has 17 residues. Germline V gene data show CDR1 as LGHNA and CDR2 as YNFKEQ. V lost 0 bases and J lost 6; bases outside the gene matches: 8. The CDR3 region has the DNA TGTGCCAGCAGCCAAGATTATAAGGGGGCGCCTAATTCACCCCTCCACTTT. This translates into CASSQDYKGAPNSPLHF.

This clone is labeled medium-sized. V gene TRBV27 combines with J gene TRBJ1-6, with 10 nucleotides matching TRBD1. This CDR3 spans 17 amino acids. V trimming: 2 bases; J trimming: 8 bases; junction bases outside the gene matches: 9. Germline CDR1 and CDR2: MNHEY and SMNVEV (reference sequence). The CDR3 region is CASSLTPTGGFYSPLHF. The CDR3, as DNA: TGTGCCAGCAGTTTAACTCCGACAGGGGGCTTTTATTCACCCCTCCACTTT.

This clone was seen a handful of times. The V and J genes are TRBV27 and TRBJ2-7; D is possibly TRBD2 (6 bases). The CDR3 consists of 14 residues. Germline loops: CDR1 MNHEY, CDR2 SMNVEV (reference sequence). V was cut by 4 bases and J by 4 bases, with 14 bases left in between. Written as DNA, the CDR3 is TGTGCCAGCAGTTACGGGGGAAGGGAGTACGAGCAGTACTTC. Amino acids: CASSYGGREYEQYF.

This clone was observed once. The chain joins TRBV11-2 to TRBJ1-6; D gene uncertain. The CDR3 has 14 amino acids. Germline-derived CDR1 and CDR2 are SGHAT and FQNNGV. Deletions cut 6 bases from V and 7 bases from J, with 13 bases between. CDR3 in amino acids: CASSSGSWNSPLHF. The CDR3 DNA follows: TGTGCCAGCAGTTCCGGGAGTTGGAATTCACCCCTCCACTTT.

V gene TRBV5-1 combines with J gene TRBJ2-5, with 11 bases matching TRBD2. The CDR3 runs 15 residues. In germline, CDR1 is SGHRS, CDR2 YFSETQ. Unmatched junction bases numbered 2, after V lost 3 bases and J lost 1 base. The CDR3 reads CASSYGTSGQETQYF. Here the CDR3 DNA reads TGCGCCAGCAGCTACGGGACTAGCGGCCAAGAGACCCAGTACTTC.

The chain is built from TRBV12-5 and TRBJ2-3; weak D call: TRBD1 (5 bases). Trimming took off 6 bases at V and 1 base at J, with 14 bases between the two ends. This CDR3 has 15 amino acids. CDR1 LGHNT and CDR2 FRNRAP come from the germline V gene. This CDR3 reads CASGPTGDRTDTQYF. The CDR3, as DNA: TGTGCTAGTGGGCCTACAGGCGACCGCACAGATACGCAGTATTTT.

This chain connects TRBV14 to TRBJ2-3, with 12 bases that match TRBD2. The CDR3 length is 17 residues. V shed 5 bases, J shed 7 bases, and the junction held 13 bases outside the gene matches. Germline-derived CDR1 and CDR2 are SGHDN and FVKESK. CDR3 region: CASSSQGLAGGRNTQYF. CDR3 DNA: TGTGCCAGCAGCTCCCAGGGTCTAGCGGGGGGGAGAAATACGCAGTATTTT.

This clone was seen only once. The chain carries TRBV5-1 and TRBJ2-5; no firm D call. Germline CDR1 SGHRS, CDR2 YFSETQ. Trimming took 0 bases from V and 5 from J, leaving 5 bases between them. This CDR3 is built from 12 residues. In DNA form, the CDR3 reads TGCGCCAGCAGCTTGGCGAGGGAGACCCAGTACTTC. Its protein product is CASSLARETQYF. Full variable domain (missing parts from reference TRBV5-1 and TRBJ2-5): KAGVTQTPRYLIKTRGQQVTLSCSPISGHRSVSWYQQTPGQGLQFLFEYFSETQRNKGNFPGRFSGRQFSNSRSEMNVSTLELGDSALYLCASSLARETQYFGPGTRLLVL.